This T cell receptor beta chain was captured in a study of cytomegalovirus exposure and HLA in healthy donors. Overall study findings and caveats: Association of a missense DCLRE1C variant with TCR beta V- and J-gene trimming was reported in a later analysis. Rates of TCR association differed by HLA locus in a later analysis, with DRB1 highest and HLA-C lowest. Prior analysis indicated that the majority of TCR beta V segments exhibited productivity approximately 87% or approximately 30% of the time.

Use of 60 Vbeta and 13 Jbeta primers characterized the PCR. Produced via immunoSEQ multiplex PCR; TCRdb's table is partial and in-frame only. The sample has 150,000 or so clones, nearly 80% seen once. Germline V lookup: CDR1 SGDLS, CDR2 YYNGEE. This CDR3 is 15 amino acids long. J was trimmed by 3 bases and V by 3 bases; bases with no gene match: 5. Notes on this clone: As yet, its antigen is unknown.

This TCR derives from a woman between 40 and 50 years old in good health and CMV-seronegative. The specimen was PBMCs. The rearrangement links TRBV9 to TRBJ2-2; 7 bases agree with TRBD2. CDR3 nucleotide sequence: TGTGCCAGCAGCGAACGGGGGGTGGACACCGGGGAGCTGTTTTTT. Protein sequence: CASSERGVDTGELFF.